This TCR beta chain stems from a study of identical twins. Germline CDR1 MNHNY, CDR2 SVGAGI (reference sequence). CDR3 length: 15 residues. Trimming removed 2 bases at V and 0 bases at J, with 10 bases between. Using its own MiXCR run on the 5' RACE reads, TCRdb lists one record per CDR3 protein. This repertoire shows more than 1.5 million distinct CDR3 sequences, 25% to 35% found once; its top ten account for about 0.27%. This sequence originates from a newborn girl in good health. Source material: cord blood. The rearrangement links TRBV6-6 to TRBJ2-5, with D possibly matching TRBD2 (5 bases). Here the CDR3 DNA reads TGTGCCAGCAGTTACCGGAGGCATCACCAAGAGACCCAGTACTTC. Its protein is CASSYRRHHQETQYF.